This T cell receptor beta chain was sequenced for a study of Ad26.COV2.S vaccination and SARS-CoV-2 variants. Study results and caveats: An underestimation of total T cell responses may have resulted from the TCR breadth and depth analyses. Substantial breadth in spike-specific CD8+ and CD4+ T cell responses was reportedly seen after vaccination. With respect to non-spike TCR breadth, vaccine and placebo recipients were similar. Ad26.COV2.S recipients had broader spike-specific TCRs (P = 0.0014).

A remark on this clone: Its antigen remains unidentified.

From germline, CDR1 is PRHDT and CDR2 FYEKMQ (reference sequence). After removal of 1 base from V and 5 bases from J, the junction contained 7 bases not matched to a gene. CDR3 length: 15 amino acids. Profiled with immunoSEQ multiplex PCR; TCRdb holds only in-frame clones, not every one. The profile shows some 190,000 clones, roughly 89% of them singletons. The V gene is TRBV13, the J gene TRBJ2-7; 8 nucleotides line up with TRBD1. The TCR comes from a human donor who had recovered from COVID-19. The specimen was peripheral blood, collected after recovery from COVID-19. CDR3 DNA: TGTGCCAGCAGCTTAGAATCCGACAGGGGCGACGAGCAGTACTTC. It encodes CASSLESDRGDEQYF.